This entry describes one T cell receptor (beta chain). The data derive from a study of PD-L1 blockade in urothelial cancer. Per germline, CDR1 MGHRA and CDR2 YSYEKL. There are 15 residues in the CDR3. Trimming cost V 0 bases and J 5 bases; bases outside gene matches: 6. Libraries were prepared by immunoSEQ multiplex PCR; TCRdb keeps only in-frame clonotypes and omits some of them. The table shows about 74,000 clones, with 80% to 90% occurring only once. The starting material was PBMCs, obtained around atezolizumab (anti-PD-L1) treatment. The rearrangement uses TRBV4-1 and TRBJ1-2; 7 nucleotides line up with TRBD1. The sequence was collected from a man in his 70s with urothelial cancer. Written as DNA, the CDR3 is TGCGCCAGCAGCCAAGATCGGGGACAGCCGTATGGCTACACCTTC. Its protein is CASSQDRGQPYGYTF.